The next 4 T cell receptor beta chains were all read from a single sample in a study of cytomegalovirus exposure and HLA in healthy donors. A multiplex PCR was run with 60 Vbeta primers and 13 Jbeta primers. Produced via immunoSEQ multiplex PCR; TCRdb's table is partial and in-frame only. The top ten clones hold about 1.7% of a sample with some 180,000 clones, roughly 80% of them seen once. The specimen was PBMCs. These TCRs come from a woman under 30 in good health and CMV-seronegative.

The chain combines TRBV7-8 with TRBJ2-2; 7 bases align to TRBD2. Germline values: CDR1 SGHVS, CDR2 FQNEAQ. The CDR3 is 16 residues long. The trim removed 5 bases at V and 3 bases at J, leaving 9 bases unmatched. CDR3: CASSLSGDTYTGELFF. CDR3 nucleotides: TGTGCCAGCAGCCTCAGCGGGGATACTTACACCGGGGAGCTGTTTTTT.

This clone was detected once. The chain carries TRBV18 and TRBJ1-1; no clear D. This CDR3 contains 12 residues. The V and J ends lost 4 bases and 11 bases respectively, with 14 bases between them. Germline V lookup: CDR1 KGHSH, CDR2 LQKENI. The CDR3 loop is CASSLETPSAFF. The CDR3, as DNA: TGTGCCAGCTCACTCGAGACACCGTCGGCTTTCTTT.

The chain links TRBV27 to TRBJ2-3, with 9 bases identical to TRBD2. Trimming at V came to 5 bases and at J to 1 base, leaving 10 bases not matched to a gene. CDR1 and CDR2 from the germline V gene are MNHEY and SMNVEV (reference sequence). The CDR3 sequence is 17 residues long. CDR3 bases: TGTGCCAGCAGTCCCCCCGGACTAGCGAAGGGCACAGATACGCAGTATTTT. Amino acid sequence: CASSPPGLAKGTDTQYF.

The genes are TRBV21-1 and TRBJ2-5; TRBD1, the table's D call, lacks a check against the DNA. TRBV21-1 is a documented pseudogene. The CDR3 loop spans 20 amino acids. The CDR3 protein is CASSKFYCFEGGPLQETQYF. For the CDR3, the DNA is TGTGCCAGCAGCAAATTTTATTGTTTTGAAGGGGGCCCCTTACAAGAGACCCAGTACTTC.